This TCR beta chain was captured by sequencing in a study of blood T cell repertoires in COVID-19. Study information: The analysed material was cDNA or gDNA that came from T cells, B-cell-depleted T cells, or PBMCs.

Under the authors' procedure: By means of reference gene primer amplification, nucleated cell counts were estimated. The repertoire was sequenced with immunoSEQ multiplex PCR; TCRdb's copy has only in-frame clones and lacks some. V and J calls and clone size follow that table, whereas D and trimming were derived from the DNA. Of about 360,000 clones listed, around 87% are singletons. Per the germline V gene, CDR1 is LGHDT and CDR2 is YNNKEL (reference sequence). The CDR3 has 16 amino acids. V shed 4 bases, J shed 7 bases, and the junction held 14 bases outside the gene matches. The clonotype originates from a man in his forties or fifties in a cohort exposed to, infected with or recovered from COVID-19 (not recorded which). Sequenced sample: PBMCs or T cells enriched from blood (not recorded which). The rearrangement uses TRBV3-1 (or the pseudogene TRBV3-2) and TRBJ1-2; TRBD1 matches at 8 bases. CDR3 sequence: CASSRATGTGLVGYTF. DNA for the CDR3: TGTGCCAGCAGCCGCGCCACCGGGACAGGCCTTGTTGGCTACACCTTC.